Following are 30 T cell receptor beta chains from one sample sequenced in a study of immune evolution from preneoplasia to lung adenocarcinoma. TCRdb's copy holds only in-frame clones and misses some; the assay was immunoSEQ multiplex PCR. The sample comprises fewer than 3,000 clones, around 75% of which are singletons, and roughly 5.2% rests with the top ten. Sequenced sample: FFPE invasive lung adenocarcinoma tissue. These receptors were collected from a person aged 55-79 years with invasive lung adenocarcinoma.

About this clone itself: Germline is not matched at one junction end, which may reflect a read error. V gene TRBV5-1 combines with J gene TRBJ2-7; D perhaps matches TRBD2 (6 bases). This CDR3 contains 16 residues. CDR1 SGHRS and CDR2 YFSETQ come from the germline V gene. CDR3 protein: CSSSGTGTAYSYEQYF. The CDR3 coding sequence is TGCTCCAGCAGCGGAACCGGGACTGCCTACTCCTACGAGCAGTACTTC.

This clone was observed a handful of times. The rearrangement links TRBV6-1 to TRBJ1-5, with a weak D call TRBD1 (6 bases). The V and J ends lost 0 bases and 1 base respectively, with 10 bases between them. Per germline, CDR1 MNHNS and CDR2 SASEGT. This CDR3 has 16 residues. CDR3 bases: TGTGCCAGCAGTGAAGCAGGGGGTCGAAGCAATCAGCCCCAGCATTTT. Amino acid sequence: CASSEAGGRSNQPQHF.

The gene calls are TRBV11-1 and TRBJ1-1, with D perhaps TRBD1 (5 bases). CDR3 length: 14 amino acids. Trimming pared 1 base from V and 4 bases from J, leaving 10 bases between. CDR1 SGHAT and CDR2 FQDESV come from the germline V gene (reference sequence). The CDR3 loop reads CASSLVGQGTEAFF. The CDR3 coding sequence is TGTGCCAGCAGCTTAGTCGGCCAGGGCACTGAAGCTTTCTTT.

Concerning this clone: A junction end diverges from the germline sequence, so it may reflect a read error. J is TRBJ1-2 and V is TRBV5-1; tentatively, D is TRBD1 (5 bases). This CDR3 comprises 16 residues. Germline-derived CDR1 and CDR2 are SGHRS and YFSETQ. CDR3 protein: CSSSPSRGGTFYGYTF. The DNA of the CDR3 is TGCTCCAGCAGCCCCTCTCGGGGTGGGACCTTCTATGGCTACACCTTC.

This chain uses TRBV5-4 with TRBJ2-3, with D perhaps TRBD2 (5 bases). Germline assignment: CDR1 SGHNT and CDR2 YYREEE (reference sequence). The CDR3 runs to 15 residues. The germline V and J ends were trimmed by 2 bases and 2 bases, with 12 bases remaining between them. Written as DNA, the CDR3 is TGTGCCAGCAGCTTATTAGGAGGATACACAGATACGCAGTATTTT. Translating gives CASSLLGGYTDTQYF.

The chain is built from TRBV4-2 and TRBJ2-7; 8 positions match TRBD2. Germline V gives CDR1 LGHNA, CDR2 YNFKEQ. After removal of 5 bases from V and 4 bases from J, the junction contained 7 bases not matched to a gene. The length of the CDR3 is 14 residues. DNA of the CDR3: TGTGCCAGCAGCAGCACGGGAGGGCCATACGAGCAGTACTTC. This gives the protein CASSSTGGPYEQYF.

This rearrangement joins TRBV21-1 to TRBJ1-6; the table's D gene call, TRBD1, was not cross checked with the DNA. TRBV21-1 is noted as a pseudogene. This CDR3 region has 15 residues. The CDR3 DNA reads as TGTGCCAGCAGAAAAGGCACAGGGGGAAATTCACCCCTCCACTTT. Translated: CASRKGTGGNSPLHF.

J is TRBJ1-1 and V is TRBV11-2; maybe TRBD1 (6 bases). V lost 5 bases and J lost 0, with 13 bases in between. CDR1 and CDR2 (germline): SGHAT, FQNNGV. CDR3 length: 15 residues. The CDR3 sequence: CASSLRTALNTEAFF. The CDR3 region has the DNA TGTGCCAGCAGCCTTCGGACAGCCCTGAACACTGAAGCTTTCTTT.

The chain recombines TRBV7-3 with TRBJ1-4; TRBD1 might be the D (5 bases). V shed 4 bases and J shed 7 bases, with 10 bases lying between them. The germline CDR1 and CDR2 sequences are SGHTA and FQGTGA. There are 13 residues in the CDR3. The CDR3 spells CASSWRGGEKLFF. DNA of the CDR3: TGTGCCAGCAGCTGGCGGGGGGGTGAAAAACTGTTTTTT.

This chain joins TRBV7-3 and TRBJ2-2; D not certain. The CDR3 has 13 amino acids. V was clipped by 1 base and J by 4 bases, with 4 bases between them. Germline loops: CDR1 SGHTA, CDR2 FQGTGA. CDR3 DNA: TGTGCCAGCAGCTTAATGCCCACCGGGGAGCTGTTTTTT. This sequence encodes CASSLMPTGELFF.

The table lists this clone with a few counts. The rearrangement links TRBV4-1 to TRBJ1-1, with a tentative D call TRBD1 (5 bases). Trimming removed 4 bases from V and 0 bases from J, with 12 bases in between. The germline V gene has CDR1 MGHRA and CDR2 YSYEKL. This CDR3 region has 15 residues. CDR3 residues: CASSRDSLLNTEAFF. DNA of the CDR3: TGCGCCAGCAGCCGAGACAGCCTCCTGAACACTGAAGCTTTCTTT.

This clone was found a few times. V and J are TRBV6-1 and TRBJ2-7, with D perhaps matching TRBD2 (5 bases). The CDR3 spans 14 residues. CDR1 and CDR2 from the germline V gene are MNHNS and SASEGT. Trimming pared 6 bases from V and 3 bases from J, leaving 15 bases between. In nucleotides, the CDR3 is TGTGCCAGCAGCCCGACTATATCCCACTACGAGCAGTACTTC. It is translated as CASSPTISHYEQYF.

V usage is TRBV5-6 and J usage is TRBJ1-1; D uncertain. V lost 0 bases and J 0 bases, leaving 12 bases between the germline ends. The V gene's germline CDR1 is SGHDT and CDR2 YYEEEE. The CDR3 covers 16 residues. For the CDR3, the DNA is TGTGCCAGCAGCTTGGTACCCGGACTGATGAACACTGAAGCTTTCTTT. Translated, it gives CASSLVPGLMNTEAFF.

The chain joins TRBV10-3 to TRBJ2-3; the D gene is possibly TRBD2 (5 bases). Between the trimmed V and J ends, which lost 6 bases and 5 bases, there was a span of 12 bases. The CDR3 is 13 residues long. Germline V CDR1 and CDR2: ENHRY, SYGVKD. The CDR3 nucleotides read TGTGCCATCAGCCAGGACGGGAAAGATACGCAGTATTTT. This sequence encodes CAISQDGKDTQYF.

The rearrangement joins TRBV11-3 to TRBJ1-6; D gene unclear. Germline V lookup: CDR1 SGHNT, CDR2 YENEEA. V lost 3 bases, J lost 7 bases, and 7 bases lay in between. There are 13 residues in the CDR3. The CDR3 bases are TGTGCCAGCAGCTTCGGGTTAAATTCACCCCTCCACTTT. It is translated as CASSFGLNSPLHF.

This chain links TRBV28 with TRBJ2-5, with TRBD2 matching 7 bases. J was trimmed by 4 bases and V by 4 bases; bases with no gene match: 18. From germline, CDR1 is MDHEN and CDR2 SYDVKM. The CDR3 extends over 18 amino acids. Here the CDR3 reads CASSSPLLREGRGETQYF. The CDR3 DNA sequence: TGTGCCAGCAGTTCCCCCCTTTTGAGGGAGGGCCGTGGAGAGACCCAGTACTTC.

The rearrangement links TRBV9 to TRBJ1-1, with D possibly matching TRBD1 (6 bases). With 0 bases removed from V and 6 bases from J, the gap between germline ends came to 12 bases. Germline lookup yields CDR1 SGDLS and CDR2 YYNGEE. CDR3 length: 14 residues. The CDR3 is CASSVEAGDSEAFF. The CDR3 DNA is TGTGCCAGCAGCGTAGAAGCAGGGGACTCTGAAGCTTTCTTT.

This clone was seen once. The chain combines TRBV2 with TRBJ1-5; D call uncertain. The CDR3 covers 14 residues. CDR1 is SNHLY and CDR2 is FYNNEI in the germline V gene. V was pared by 5 bases and J by 1 base, with 9 bases between. CDR3 sequence reads: CASSLGRSNQPQHF. CDR3 in DNA: TGTGCCAGCAGTTTGGGAAGGAGCAATCAGCCCCAGCATTTT. Combining the CDR3 with reference TRBV2 and TRBJ1-5 gives the whole variable domain EPEVTQTPSHQVTQMGQEVILRCVPISNHLYFYWYRQILGQKVEFLVSFYNNEISEKSEIFDDQFSVERPDGSNFTLKIRSTKLEDSAMYFCASSLGRSNQPQHFGDGTRLSIL.

The chain combines TRBV11-3 with TRBJ2-5; possible D gene TRBD2, 7 bases. The V and J ends lost 7 bases and 5 bases respectively, with 20 bases between them. In germline, CDR1 is SGHNT, CDR2 YENEEA. There are 15 residues in the CDR3. The CDR3 DNA reads as TGTGCCAGCAACCGGACTAGGGGGAAAATGGAGACCCAGTACTTC. Residues: CASNRTRGKMETQYF. Using reference TRBV11-3 and TRBJ2-5 for the parts outside the CDR3, the full variable domain is EAGVVQSPRYKIIEKKQPVAFWCNPISGHNTLYWYLQNLGQGPELLIRYENEEAVDDSQLPKDRFSAERLKGVDSTLKIQPAELGDSAVYLCASNRTRGKMETQYFGPGTRLLVL.

This sequence joins TRBV10-1 and TRBJ2-1; 11 positions match TRBD2. The J segment lost 14 bases and the V segment lost 2 bases, leaving 8 bases of the junction unmatched. The CDR3 totals 14 residues. The germline CDR1 and CDR2 sequences are WNHNN and SYGVQD (reference sequence). The CDR3 loop is CASSEGLAGGRKFF. CDR3 DNA sequence: TGCGCCAGCAGTGAGGGCCTAGCGGGAGGCCGTAAGTTCTTC.

There are a few counts of this clone. This chain connects TRBV18 to TRBJ1-1; D unresolved. The germline gives CDR1 KGHSH, CDR2 LQKENI. The ends were cut back, 3 bases at V and 4 bases at J, with 9 bases in the middle. This CDR3 comprises 13 residues. The CDR3 sequence: CASSPQDVTEAFF. Written as DNA, the CDR3 is TGTGCCAGCTCACCCCAGGATGTCACTGAAGCTTTCTTT.

This clone is large (0.1 to 1%) by share. The chain employs TRBV6-5 and TRBJ1-1; D is unresolved. The CDR3 sequence is 11 residues long. In germline, CDR1 is MNHEY, CDR2 SVGAGI. The CDR3 spells CATGPNTEAFF. In DNA, the CDR3 is TGTGCGACGGGTCCTAACACTGAAGCTTTCTTT.

The CDR3 DNA is TGTGCCAGCAGTTCCCGGGACAGCCTGAATCAGCCCCAGCATTTT. Translation gives CASSSRDSLNQPQHF. V is TRBV28 and J is TRBJ1-5, with 7 bases matching TRBD1. The CDR3 is made up of 15 amino acids. Trimming at V came to 4 bases and at J to 4 bases, leaving 7 bases not matched to a gene. Looked up from germline, CDR1 is MDHEN and CDR2 is SYDVKM.

CDR3 in amino acids: CASSLDSHTQYF. DNA for the CDR3: TGTGCCAGCAGCCTTGACAGTCATACGCAGTATTTT. This chain joins TRBV6-1 and TRBJ2-3; D might be TRBD1 (5 bases). Trimming left V 6 bases short and J 7 bases short, with 11 bases between. From germline, CDR1 is MNHNS and CDR2 SASEGT. The CDR3 is 12 residues long.

This clone was observed a few times. This chain uses TRBV7-9 with TRBJ2-1; D remains unclear. CDR3 length: 13 amino acids. The ends were cut back, 1 base at V and 5 bases at J, with 6 bases in the middle. In germline, CDR1 is SEHNR, CDR2 FQNEAQ (reference sequence). The CDR3 bases are TGTGCCAGCAGCTTAGGTTCTAACAATGAGCAGTTCTTC. As protein: CASSLGSNNEQFF. Supplemented by reference TRBV7-9 and TRBJ2-1, the full variable domain reads DTGVSQNPRHKITKRGQNVTFRCDPISEHNRLYWYRQTLGQGPEFLTYFQNEAQLEKSRLLSDRFSAERPKGSFSTLEIQRTEQGDSAMYLCASSLGSNNEQFFGPGTRLTVL.

This clone was seen once. The gene calls are TRBV10-2 and TRBJ2-3; the D gene is possibly TRBD2 (6 bases). The CDR3 covers 12 residues. The germline V gene has CDR1 WSHSY and CDR2 SAAADI. Trimming removed 10 bases from V and 4 bases from J, with 12 bases in between. The CDR3 loop reads CATNSGADTQYF. Written as DNA, the CDR3 is TGCGCCACAAACTCGGGGGCAGATACGCAGTATTTT.

The chain employs TRBV28 and TRBJ2-3, with 9 positions matching TRBD2. Germline V lookup: CDR1 MDHEN, CDR2 SYDVKM. The CDR3 covers 15 residues. V lost 5 bases to trimming and J lost 6 bases; unmatched junction nucleotides: 9. DNA of the CDR3: TGTGCCAGCAGTCCTCGGATAGCGGGAGCGGATACGCAGTATTTT. This sequence encodes CASSPRIAGADTQYF.

The chain carries TRBV7-3 and TRBJ1-2; D not resolved. Germline CDR1 SGHTA, CDR2 FQGTGA. This CDR3 is built from 13 residues. Trimming shortened V by 5 bases and J by 2 bases, and 9 bases separated the two germline ends. This CDR3 reads CASSTRPNYGYTF. In DNA, the CDR3 is TGTGCCAGCAGCACAAGACCCAACTATGGCTACACCTTC.

The chain's CDR3 is CASSQALEPAGNIQYF. The CDR3 DNA reads as TGCGCCAGCAGCCAAGCCCTTGAACCAGCAGGGAACATTCAGTACTTC. The rearrangement uses TRBV4-1 and TRBJ2-4; TRBD1 might be the D (5 bases). The CDR3 covers 16 residues. The ends were cut back, 1 base at V and 7 bases at J, with 17 bases in the middle. Germline V gene lookup returns CDR1 MGHRA and CDR2 YSYEKL.

The chain carries TRBV9 and TRBJ2-1; 9 bases match TRBD2. This CDR3 spans 15 amino acids. V lost 4 bases, J lost 7 bases, and 9 bases stayed unmatched. Germline V gene data show CDR1 as SGDLS and CDR2 as YYNGEE. In DNA, the CDR3 is TGTGCCAGCAGCCCCTGGCTAGCGGGGAGGAATGAGCAGTTCTTC. The encoded protein is CASSPWLAGRNEQFF.